The rows below give T cell receptor beta chains drawn from one sample of a study of STAT5B mutations in CD4+ large granular lymphocyte leukemia. The method was immunoSEQ multiplex PCR; TCRdb's version includes in-frame clones alone and lacks a portion of them. The sample has 30,000 to 40,000 clones; roughly 85% are singletons. The sequenced sample consisted of CD4+ T cells from blood buffy coats. These TCRs come from a human donor in good health. Each CDR3 is given with its conserved first and last residue. Each record gives: V gene, J gene, D gene, CDR3 protein. A D gene is named only where the DNA matches it firmly.

>TRBV28|TRBJ2-3|.
CASSRGFGTDTQYF
>TRBV7-9|TRBJ1-5|.
CASSSSGGERNQPQHF
>TRBV5-4|TRBJ2-2|TRBD2
CASSWPSGRADTGELFF
>TRBV7-9|TRBJ1-5|.
CASSIQDGQPQHF
>TRBV6-1|TRBJ2-7|.
CASSEYPIEQYF
>TRBV5-4|TRBJ2-3|TRBD2
CASSLAAGADTQYF
>TRBV5-4|TRBJ2-2|.
CASKQYRVGTGELFF
>TRBV5-4|TRBJ1-2|.
CASSLGGGVDYGYTF
>TRBV28|TRBJ1-1|.
CASRTPGTTEAFF
>TRBV9|TRBJ2-2|.
CASSVLPSQNTGELFF
>TRBV5-3|TRBJ2-7|TRBD1
CARSLGGTGNHEQYF
>TRBV11-3|TRBJ2-2|.
CASSFGNANTGELFF
>TRBV7-3|TRBJ2-2|TRBD2
CASSLMMTSGRENTGELFF
>TRBV11-3|TRBJ2-1|TRBD1
CASARDRGSNEQFF
>TRBV4-1|TRBJ2-7|TRBD2
CASSKTSGGSYEQYF
>TRBV6-1|TRBJ1-3|.
CASSVRENSGNTIYF
>TRBV4-3|TRBJ2-7|TRBD2
CASSQGTSVAYEQYF
>TRBV27|TRBJ1-1|.
CASSAPPTSFF
>TRBV5-1|TRBJ1-4|TRBD1
CASSSGQGDEKLFF
>TRBV7-3|TRBJ2-5|TRBD2
CASSLSSGETQYF
>TRBV4-3|TRBJ2-1|TRBD2
CASSLGLAGGYNEQFF
>TRBV20-1|TRBJ1-1|.
CSPSEAFF
>TRBV5-6|TRBJ2-7|.
CASSLAGSTGLEQYF
>TRBV2|TRBJ1-5|.
CASSLATSNQPQHF
>TRBV2|TRBJ1-1|.
CASRDQGGTEAFF
>TRBV7-6|TRBJ1-1|.
CASSGPRPTGNLMNTEAFF
>TRBV19|TRBJ1-1|.
CASTSGAAPLNTEAFF
>TRBV7-2|TRBJ1-1|.
CASSPQGRDTEAFF
>TRBV11-3|TRBJ2-7|.
CASSPEQGSYEQYF
>TRBV5-5|TRBJ1-1|.
CASSLRQWGAEAFF
>TRBV28|TRBJ2-2|TRBD2
CASLPPGLAGVGSGELFF
>TRBV7-2|TRBJ2-3|.
CASSQSLAEGDTQYF
>TRBV2|TRBJ2-2|TRBD2
CAIRLAGASTGELFF
>TRBV7-6|TRBJ2-5|TRBD1
CASSPGQGKETQYF
>TRBV9|TRBJ1-1|.
CASSETVNTEAFF
>TRBV5-1|TRBJ1-6|.
CASSLAPGNNSPLHF
>TRBV6-5|TRBJ2-2|.
CASSQGATGELFF
>TRBV7-9|TRBJ1-5|.
CASSLGTNQPQHF
>TRBV6-5|TRBJ1-3|.
CASSYSKLLSGNTIYF
>TRBV4-3|TRBJ2-3|.
CASSQEGVRAGSDTQYF
>TRBV4-3|TRBJ1-4|.
CASSRKNRDEKLFF
>TRBV19|TRBJ2-3|TRBD1
CASSTTGTGGRDTQYF
>TRBV6-1|TRBJ2-7|.
CASSEGLGNYEQYF
>TRBV6-5|TRBJ1-2|.
CASRRDGTSYGYTF
>TRBV6-5|TRBJ2-7|TRBD2
CASSSGRDYEQYF
>TRBV6-5|TRBJ1-2|TRBD1
CASSDRGRRYTF
>TRBV5-6|TRBJ2-3|TRBD1
CASNQQGVITDTQYF
>TRBV7-9|TRBJ2-2|.
CASSLAAGYGELFF
>TRBV19|TRBJ2-7|.
CASSIGSAYAYEEQYF
>TRBV5-5|TRBJ2-3|TRBD1
CASSSRGIADTQYF
>TRBV7-2|TRBJ2-1|TRBD2
CASSLGLAGSISRNEQFF
>TRBV10-2|TRBJ2-1|.
CASSDPSANYNEQFF
>TRBV4-3|TRBJ2-6|.
CASSQSWGSGANVLTF